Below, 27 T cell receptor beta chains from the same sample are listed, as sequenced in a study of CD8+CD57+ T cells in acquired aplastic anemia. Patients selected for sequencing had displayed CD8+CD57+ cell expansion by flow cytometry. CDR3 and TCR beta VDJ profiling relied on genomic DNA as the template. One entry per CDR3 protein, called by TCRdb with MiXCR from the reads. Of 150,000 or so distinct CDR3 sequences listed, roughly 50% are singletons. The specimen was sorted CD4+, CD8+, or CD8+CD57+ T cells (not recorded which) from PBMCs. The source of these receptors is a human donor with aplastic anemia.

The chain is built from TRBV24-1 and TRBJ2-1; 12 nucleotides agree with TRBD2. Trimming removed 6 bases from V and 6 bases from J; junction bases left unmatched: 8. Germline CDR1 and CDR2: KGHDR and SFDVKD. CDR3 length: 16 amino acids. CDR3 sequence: CATSTGLAGWGNEQFF. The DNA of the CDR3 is TGTGCCACCAGTACCGGACTAGCGGGATGGGGCAATGAGCAGTTCTTC.

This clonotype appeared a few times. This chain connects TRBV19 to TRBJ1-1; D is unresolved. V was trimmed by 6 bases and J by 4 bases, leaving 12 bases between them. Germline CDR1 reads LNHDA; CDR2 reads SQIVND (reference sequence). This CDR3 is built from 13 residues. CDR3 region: CASRAGVGTEAFF. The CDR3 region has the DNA TGTGCCAGTAGGGCGGGCGTGGGCACTGAAGCTTTCTTT.

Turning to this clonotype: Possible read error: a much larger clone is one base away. The CDR3 coding sequence is TGTGCCAGCAGTTTACACGGGGGGCCGCGAACAGATACGCAGTATTTT. Translating gives CASSLHGGPRTDTQYF. The chain recombines TRBV12-3 or TRBV12-4 with TRBJ2-3; D perhaps matches TRBD2 (7 bases). V was shortened by 2 bases and J by 3 bases, with 15 bases between the two germline ends. The CDR3 covers 16 residues.

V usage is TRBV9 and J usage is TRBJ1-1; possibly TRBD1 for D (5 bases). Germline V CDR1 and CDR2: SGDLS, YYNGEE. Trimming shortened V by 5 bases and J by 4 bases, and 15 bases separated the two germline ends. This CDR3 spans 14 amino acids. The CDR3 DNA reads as TGTGCCAGCAGGGAGGGACTGGCAGGCACTGAAGCTTTCTTT. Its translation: CASREGLAGTEAFF.

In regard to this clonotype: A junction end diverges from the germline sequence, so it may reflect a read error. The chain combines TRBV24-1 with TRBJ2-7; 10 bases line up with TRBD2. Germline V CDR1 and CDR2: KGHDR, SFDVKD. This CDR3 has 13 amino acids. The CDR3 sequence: CATGLAGAHERYF. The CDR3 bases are TGTGCCACTGGTCTAGCGGGAGCCCACGAGCGGTACTTC.

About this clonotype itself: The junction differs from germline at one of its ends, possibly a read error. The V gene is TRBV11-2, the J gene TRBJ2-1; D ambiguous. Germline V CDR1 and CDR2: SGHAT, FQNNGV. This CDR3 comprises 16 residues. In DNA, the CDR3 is TGTGCCAGCAGCTCGTGGGGTTTCCGGGTGACGGATGAGCAGCTCTTC. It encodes CASSSWGFRVTDEQLF.

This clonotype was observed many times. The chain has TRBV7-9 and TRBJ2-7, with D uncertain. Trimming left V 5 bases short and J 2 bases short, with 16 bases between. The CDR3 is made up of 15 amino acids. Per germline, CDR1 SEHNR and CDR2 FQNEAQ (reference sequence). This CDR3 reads CASSLTPTSTYEQYF. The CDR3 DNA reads TGTGCCAGCAGCCTTACCCCCACATCAACCTACGAGCAGTACTTC.

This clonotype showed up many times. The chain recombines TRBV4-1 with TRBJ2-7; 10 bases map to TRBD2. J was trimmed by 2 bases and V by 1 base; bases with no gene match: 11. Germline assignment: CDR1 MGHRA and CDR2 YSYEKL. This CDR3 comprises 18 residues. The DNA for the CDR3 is TGCGCCAGCAGCCAAGGGGGGGCTAGCGGGAGCATCGCCTACGAGCAGTACTTC. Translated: CASSQGGASGSIAYEQYF.

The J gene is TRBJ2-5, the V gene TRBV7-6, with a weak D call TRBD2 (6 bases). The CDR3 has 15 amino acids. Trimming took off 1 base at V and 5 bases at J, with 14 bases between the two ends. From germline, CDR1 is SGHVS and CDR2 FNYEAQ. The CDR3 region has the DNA TGTGCCAGCAGCTTAGTTCAAGTGGAGGGGGAGACCCAGTACTTC. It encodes CASSLVQVEGETQYF.

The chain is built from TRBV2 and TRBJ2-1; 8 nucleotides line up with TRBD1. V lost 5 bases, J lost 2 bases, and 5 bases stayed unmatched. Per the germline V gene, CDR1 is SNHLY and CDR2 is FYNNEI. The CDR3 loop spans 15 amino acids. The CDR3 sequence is CASSRSTGAYNEQFF. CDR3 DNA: TGTGCCAGCAGTCGTTCGACAGGGGCCTACAATGAGCAGTTCTTC. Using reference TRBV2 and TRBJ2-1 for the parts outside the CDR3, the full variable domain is EPEVTQTPSHQVTQMGQEVILRCVPISNHLYFYWYRQILGQKVEFLVSFYNNEISEKSEIFDDQFSVERPDGSNFTLKIRSTKLEDSAMYFCASSRSTGAYNEQFFGPGTRLTVL.

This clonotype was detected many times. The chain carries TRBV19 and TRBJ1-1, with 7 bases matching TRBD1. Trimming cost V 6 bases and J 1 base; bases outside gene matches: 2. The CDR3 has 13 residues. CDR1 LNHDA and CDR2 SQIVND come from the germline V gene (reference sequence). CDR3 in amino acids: CASRGTANTEAFF. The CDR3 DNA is TGTGCCAGTAGGGGGACAGCGAACACTGAAGCTTTCTTT. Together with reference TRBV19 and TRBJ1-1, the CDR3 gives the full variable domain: DGGITQSPKYLFRKEGQNVTLSCEQNLNHDAMYWYRQDPGQGLRLIYYSQIVNDFQKGDIAEGYSVSREKKESFPLTVTSAQKNPTAFYLCASRGTANTEAFFGQGTRLTVV.

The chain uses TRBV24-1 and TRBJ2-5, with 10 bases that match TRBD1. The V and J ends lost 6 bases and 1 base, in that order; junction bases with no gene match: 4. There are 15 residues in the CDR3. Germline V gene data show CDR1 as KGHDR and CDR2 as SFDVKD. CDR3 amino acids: CATSFRTGGQETQYF. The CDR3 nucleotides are TGTGCCACCAGTTTTAGGACAGGGGGCCAAGAGACCCAGTACTTC.

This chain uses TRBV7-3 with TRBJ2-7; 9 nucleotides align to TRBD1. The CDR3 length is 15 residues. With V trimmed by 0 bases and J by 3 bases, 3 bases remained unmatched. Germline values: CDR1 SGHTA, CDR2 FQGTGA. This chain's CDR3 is CASSLTGQGHYEQYF. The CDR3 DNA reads TGTGCCAGCAGCTTAACGGGACAGGGTCACTACGAGCAGTACTTC.

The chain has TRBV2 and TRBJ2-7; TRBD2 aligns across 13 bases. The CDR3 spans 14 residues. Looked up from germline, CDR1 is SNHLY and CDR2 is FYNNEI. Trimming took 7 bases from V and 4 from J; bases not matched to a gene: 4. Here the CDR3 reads CASNSGLAGYEQYF. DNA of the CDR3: TGTGCCAGCAACTCGGGACTAGCGGGGTACGAGCAGTACTTC.

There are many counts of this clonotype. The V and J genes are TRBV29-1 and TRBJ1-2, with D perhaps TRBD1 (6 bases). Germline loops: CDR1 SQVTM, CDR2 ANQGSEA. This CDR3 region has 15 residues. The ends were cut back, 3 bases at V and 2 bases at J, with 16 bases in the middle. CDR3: CSVEGAVGQNYGYTF. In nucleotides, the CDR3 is TGCAGCGTTGAGGGGGCAGTTGGGCAGAACTATGGCTACACCTTC.

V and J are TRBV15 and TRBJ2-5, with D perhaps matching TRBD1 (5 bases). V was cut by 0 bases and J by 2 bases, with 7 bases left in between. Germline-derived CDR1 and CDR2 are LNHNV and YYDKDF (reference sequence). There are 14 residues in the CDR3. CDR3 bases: TGTGCCACCAGCAGAGATACAGGACAAGAGACCCAGTACTTC. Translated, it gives CATSRDTGQETQYF.

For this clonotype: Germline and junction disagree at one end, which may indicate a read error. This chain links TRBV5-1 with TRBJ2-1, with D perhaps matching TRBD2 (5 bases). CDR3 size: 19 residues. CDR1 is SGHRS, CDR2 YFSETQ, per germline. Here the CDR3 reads CASSLSAEAPKGSYNEQFF. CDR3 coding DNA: TGCGCCAGCAGCTTGTCCGCGGAGGCTCCAAAGGGCTCCTACAATGAGCAGTTTTTC.

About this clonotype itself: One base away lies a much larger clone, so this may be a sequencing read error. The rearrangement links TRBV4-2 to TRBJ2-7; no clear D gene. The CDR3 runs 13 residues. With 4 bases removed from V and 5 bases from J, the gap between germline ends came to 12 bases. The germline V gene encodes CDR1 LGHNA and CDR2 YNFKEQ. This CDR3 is CASSREHIDEQYF. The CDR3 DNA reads TGTGCCAGCAGCCGAGAACATATCGACGAGCAGTACTTC.

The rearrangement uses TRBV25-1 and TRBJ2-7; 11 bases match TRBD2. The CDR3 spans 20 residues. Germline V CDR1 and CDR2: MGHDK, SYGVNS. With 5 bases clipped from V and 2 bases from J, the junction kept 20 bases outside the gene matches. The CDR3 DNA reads TGTGCCAGCAGTCCGAAACGAGGGACAGCCGGGACTAGCGGTACCTACGAGCAGTACTTC. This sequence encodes CASSPKRGTAGTSGTYEQYF.

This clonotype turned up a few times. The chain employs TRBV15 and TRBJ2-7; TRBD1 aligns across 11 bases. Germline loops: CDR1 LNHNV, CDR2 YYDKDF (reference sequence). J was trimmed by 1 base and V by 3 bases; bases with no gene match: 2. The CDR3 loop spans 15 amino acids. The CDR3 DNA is TGTGCCACCAGCAGCGGGACAGGGGGTTCCTACGAGCAGTACTTC. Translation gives CATSSGTGGSYEQYF. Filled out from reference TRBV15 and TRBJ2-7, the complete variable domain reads DAMVIQNPRYQVTQFGKPVTLSCSQTLNHNVMYWYQQKSSQAPKLLFHYYDKDFNNEADTPDNFQSRRPNTSFCFLDIRSPGLGDTAMYLCATSSGTGGSYEQYFGPGTRLTVT.

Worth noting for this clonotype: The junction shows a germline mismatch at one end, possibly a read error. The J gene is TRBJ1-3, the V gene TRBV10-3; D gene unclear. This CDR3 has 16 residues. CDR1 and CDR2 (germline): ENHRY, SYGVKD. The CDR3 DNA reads TGTGCCAGCAGTGAAATCCGGGTCGGCTCTGGAAACACCATATATTTT. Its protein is CASSEIRVGSGNTIYF.

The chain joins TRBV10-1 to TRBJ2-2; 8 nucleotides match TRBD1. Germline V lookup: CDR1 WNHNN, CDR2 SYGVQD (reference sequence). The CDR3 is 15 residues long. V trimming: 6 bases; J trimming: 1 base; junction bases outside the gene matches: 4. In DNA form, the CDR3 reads TGCGCCAGCAGGGCGGGGACAGGGAACACCGGGGAGCTGTTTTTT. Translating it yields CASRAGTGNTGELFF.

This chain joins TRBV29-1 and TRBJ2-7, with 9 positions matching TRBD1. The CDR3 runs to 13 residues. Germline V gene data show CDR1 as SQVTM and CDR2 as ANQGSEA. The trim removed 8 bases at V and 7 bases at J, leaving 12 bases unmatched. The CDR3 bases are TGCAGCTTCCCGGGACAGGGTCTAGGGGAGCAGTACTTC. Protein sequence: CSFPGQGLGEQYF.

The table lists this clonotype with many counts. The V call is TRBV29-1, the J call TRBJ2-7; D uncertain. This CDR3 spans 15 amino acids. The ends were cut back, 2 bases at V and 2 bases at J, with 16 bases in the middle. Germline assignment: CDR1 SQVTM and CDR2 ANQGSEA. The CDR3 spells CSVERPDDNAYEQYF. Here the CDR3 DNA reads TGCAGCGTTGAACGCCCAGACGATAACGCCTACGAGCAGTACTTC.

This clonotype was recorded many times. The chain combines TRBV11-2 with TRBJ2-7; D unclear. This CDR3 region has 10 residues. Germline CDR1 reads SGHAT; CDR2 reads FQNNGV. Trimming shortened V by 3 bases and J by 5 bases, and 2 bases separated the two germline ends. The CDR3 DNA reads TGTGCCAGCAGCTTCCACGAGCAGTACTTC. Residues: CASSFHEQYF.

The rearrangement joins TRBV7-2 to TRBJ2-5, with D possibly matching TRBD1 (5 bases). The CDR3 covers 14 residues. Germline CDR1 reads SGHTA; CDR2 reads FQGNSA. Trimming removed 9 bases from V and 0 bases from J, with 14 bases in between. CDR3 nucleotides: TGTGCCAGTAGCCAGACAGTGTACCAAGAGACCCAGTACTTC. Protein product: CASSQTVYQETQYF.

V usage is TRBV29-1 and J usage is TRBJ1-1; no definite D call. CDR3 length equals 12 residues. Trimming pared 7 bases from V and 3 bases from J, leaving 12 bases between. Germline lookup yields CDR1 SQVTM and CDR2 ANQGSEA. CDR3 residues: CSAEDYHTEAFF. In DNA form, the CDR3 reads TGCAGCGCAGAGGACTACCACACTGAAGCTTTCTTT. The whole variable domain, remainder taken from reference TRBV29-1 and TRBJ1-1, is SAVISQKPSRDICQRGTSLTIQCQVDSQVTMMFWYRQQPGQSLTLIATANQGSEATYESGFVIDKFPISRPNLTFSTLTVSNMSPEDSSIYLCSAEDYHTEAFFGQGTRLTVV.